The 27 T cell receptor beta chains below were found in one sample sequenced in a study of response to subunit inactivated influenza vaccine. Each CDR3 protein is one row after TCRdb ran MiXCR on the RT-PCR reads. The sample carries roughly 520,000 distinct CDR3 sequences, about 25% recorded once. This material consisted of CD4+ T cells sorted from PBMCs, taken roughly 5 days after vaccination. The receptors stem from a man aged 50-59 years who received an inactivated influenza vaccine.

The rearrangement links TRBV4-1 to TRBJ2-7, with TRBD1 identical over 8 bases. In germline, CDR1 is MGHRA, CDR2 YSYEKL. V gave up 4 bases and J gave up 2 bases; unmatched junction bases: 10. The CDR3 spans 16 residues. For the CDR3, the DNA is TGCGCCAGCAGCCGCCTGCGGACAGGGCTTGCCTACGAGCAGTACTTC. Protein sequence: CASSRLRTGLAYEQYF.

A few counts support this clonotype. The V and J genes are TRBV7-9 and TRBJ2-1; 9 bases are a match to TRBD2. J lost 10 bases, V lost 5 bases, and 12 bases had no gene match. There are 15 residues in the CDR3. Germline V gene sequence: CDR1 SEHNR, CDR2 FQNEAQ (reference sequence). The CDR3 DNA sequence: TGTGCCAGCAGCCCGACTAGCGGAGCGACATGGGAGCAGTTCTTC. This sequence encodes CASSPTSGATWEQFF.

The chain carries TRBV7-3 and TRBJ2-2; D unresolved. Trimming left V 1 base short and J 1 base short, with 4 bases between. The length of the CDR3 is 14 residues. Germline lookup yields CDR1 SGHTA and CDR2 FQGTGA. This CDR3 reads CASSLSRNTGELFF. The DNA for the CDR3 is TGTGCCAGCAGCTTAAGTCGGAACACCGGGGAGCTGTTTTTT.

This clonotype was observed a few times. The chain carries TRBV5-6 and TRBJ2-5, with D unclear. This CDR3 has 13 residues. V was trimmed by 0 bases and J by 5 bases, leaving 8 bases between them. Looked up from germline, CDR1 is SGHDT and CDR2 is YYEEEE. The CDR3 reads CASSLANTETQYF. In nucleotides, the CDR3 is TGTGCCAGCAGCTTGGCCAATACCGAGACCCAGTACTTC.

The chain uses TRBV4-3 and TRBJ1-3; D might be TRBD1 (5 bases). In germline, CDR1 is LGHNA, CDR2 YSLEER. The CDR3 covers 14 residues. V gave up 0 bases and J gave up 2 bases, with 5 bases separating them. CDR3 sequence: CASSQDRAGNTIYF. The CDR3 DNA reads TGCGCCAGCAGCCAAGACAGGGCTGGAAACACCATATATTTT.

This clonotype was seen a few times. The rearrangement links TRBV25-1 to TRBJ2-4; weak D call: TRBD2 (6 bases). V lost 4 bases to trimming and J lost 1 base, with 14 bases between them. The CDR3 has 16 amino acids. Germline V gives CDR1 MGHDK, CDR2 SYGVNS. The chain's CDR3 is CASSGAGSSAKNIQYF. The CDR3 DNA reads TGTGCCAGCAGTGGGGCGGGAAGTTCGGCCAAAAACATTCAGTACTTC.

The rearrangement joins TRBV7-8 to TRBJ2-7, with D tentatively TRBD2 (5 bases). V lost 2 bases and J lost 6, with 14 bases in between. Germline CDR1 reads SGHVS; CDR2 reads FQNEAQ. This CDR3 comprises 14 residues. The CDR3 DNA is TGTGCCAGCAGCTTAAGTAGCCTGGCGGGCGAGCAGTACTTC. It codes for CASSLSSLAGEQYF.

The J gene is TRBJ1-6, the V gene TRBV25-1, with TRBD1 matching over 9 bases. V lost 6 bases, J lost 10 bases, and 10 bases stayed unmatched. CDR3 length: 15 amino acids. In germline, CDR1 is MGHDK, CDR2 SYGVNS. In DNA, the CDR3 is TGTGCCAGCAGGGAGACGGACAGGGGAAGATCACCCCTCCACTTT. It is translated as CASRETDRGRSPLHF.

The chain carries TRBV27 and TRBJ1-2; 9 bases match TRBD1. The CDR3 consists of 16 residues. Germline-derived CDR1 and CDR2 are MNHEY and SMNVEV (reference sequence). V lost 0 bases, J lost 4 bases, and 6 bases stayed unmatched. This CDR3 reads CASSLSGGQGGYGYTF. CDR3 DNA sequence: TGTGCCAGCAGTTTATCCGGGGGACAGGGCGGCTATGGCTACACCTTC.

This chain connects TRBV2 to TRBJ2-1; 8 bases map to TRBD2. The germline gives CDR1 SNHLY, CDR2 FYNNEI. The CDR3 is made up of 15 amino acids. J lost 9 bases, V lost 2 bases, and 9 bases had no gene match. This chain's CDR3 is CASSEPGLGRGEQFF. The CDR3 DNA reads as TGTGCCAGCAGTGAACCGGGACTAGGACGTGGTGAGCAGTTCTTC. Looking up the rest from reference TRBV2 and TRBJ2-1 gives the full variable domain: EPEVTQTPSHQVTQMGQEVILRCVPISNHLYFYWYRQILGQKVEFLVSFYNNEISEKSEIFDDQFSVERPDGSNFTLKIRSTKLEDSAMYFCASSEPGLGRGEQFFGPGTRLTVL.

The V gene is TRBV15, the J gene TRBJ2-5, with TRBD2 matching over 12 bases. The CDR3 consists of 18 residues. Germline CDR1 reads LNHNV; CDR2 reads YYDKDF (reference sequence). V shed 4 bases, J shed 3 bases, and the junction held 12 bases outside the gene matches. The CDR3 sequence: CATSTIWSRTSGKETQYF. As DNA, the CDR3 is TGTGCCACCAGCACTATATGGAGCAGGACTAGCGGGAAAGAGACCCAGTACTTC. Drawing the rest from reference TRBV15 and TRBJ2-5, the complete variable domain is DAMVIQNPRYQVTQFGKPVTLSCSQTLNHNVMYWYQQKSSQAPKLLFHYYDKDFNNEADTPDNFQSRRPNTSFCFLDIRSPGLGDTAMYLCATSTIWSRTSGKETQYFGPGTRLLVL.

This clonotype turned up a few times. The V call is TRBV5-1, the J call TRBJ1-2; possibly TRBD1 for D (5 bases). This CDR3 region has 14 residues. Trimming removed 6 bases at V and 5 bases at J, with 17 bases between. CDR1 is SGHRS, CDR2 YFSETQ, per germline. In DNA form, the CDR3 reads TGCGCCAGCACCTCATCCATCGGGGCTTATGGCTACACCTTC. This gives the protein CASTSSIGAYGYTF.

CDR3 DNA sequence: TGTGCCAGCAGTTCCCTCGTCGGAACTTCACCCCTCCACTTT. Translating gives CASSSLVGTSPLHF. The chain links TRBV6-2 or TRBV6-3 to TRBJ1-6; D unclear. Germline V gene data show CDR1 as MNHEY and CDR2 as SVGEGT. V lost 4 bases, J lost 9 bases, and 13 bases lay in between. The length of the CDR3 is 14 residues.

This clonotype was detected a few times. The rearrangement links TRBV6-2 or TRBV6-3 to TRBJ2-1; D might be TRBD2 (5 bases). V lost 0 bases, J lost 0 bases, and 15 bases lay in between. The CDR3 contains 18 residues. Germline CDR1 is MNHEY and CDR2 is SVGEGT. The CDR3 reads CASSYSKRRASSYNEQFF. CDR3 bases: TGTGCCAGCAGTTACTCGAAAAGGCGGGCCAGCTCCTACAATGAGCAGTTCTTC.

The chain carries TRBV4-3 and TRBJ2-7; perhaps TRBD2 as D (6 bases). The CDR3 is 15 amino acids. V was pared by 1 base and J by 3 bases, with 13 bases between. From germline, CDR1 is LGHNA and CDR2 YSLEER. The DNA of the CDR3 is TGCGCCAGCAGCCAAGGCGCGGAGGGCCTCTACGAGCAGTACTTC. Amino acid sequence: CASSQGAEGLYEQYF.

In this sample, this clonotype turned up many times. The chain is built from TRBV12-3 or TRBV12-4 and TRBJ2-2; no clear D gene. The V and J ends lost 8 bases and 5 bases respectively, with 3 bases between them. CDR3 length: 10 amino acids. In nucleotides, the CDR3 is TGTGCCAGCGGGACCGGGGAGCTGTTTTTT. It specifies CASGTGELFF.

This clonotype was seen only a few times. V gene TRBV29-1 combines with J gene TRBJ2-5, with 9 bases aligning to TRBD1. Trimming removed 6 bases from V and 4 bases from J; junction bases left unmatched: 9. Germline CDR1 SQVTM, CDR2 ANQGSEA. The CDR3 is 14 amino acids. CDR3 in DNA: TGCAGCGTCATGGGACAGGGAGGTCGAGAGACCCAGTACTTC. Translation gives CSVMGQGGRETQYF.

There are a few counts of this clonotype. The rearrangement uses TRBV20-1 and TRBJ2-1; 10 bases are a match to TRBD2. The ends lost 5 bases at V and 1 base at J; junction bases unmatched: 8. The CDR3 extends over 16 amino acids. In germline, CDR1 is DFQATT, CDR2 SNEGSKA (reference sequence). The CDR3 DNA is TGCAGTGCTGAAAGCACTAGCGGGGCTTCCTACAATGAGCAGTTCTTC. Translated, it gives CSAESTSGASYNEQFF.

This clonotype came up a few times. V and J are TRBV5-1 and TRBJ2-5, with a tentative D call TRBD1 (6 bases). Trimming left V 4 bases short and J 1 base short, with 11 bases between. The CDR3 sequence is 14 residues long. CDR1 SGHRS and CDR2 YFSETQ come from the germline V gene. The CDR3 DNA follows: TGCGCCAGCAGCCCCGGGACATTCCAAGAGACCCAGTACTTC. Protein: CASSPGTFQETQYF. The variable domain in full, with the rest retrieved from reference TRBV5-1 and TRBJ2-5, is KAGVTQTPRYLIKTRGQQVTLSCSPISGHRSVSWYQQTPGQGLQFLFEYFSETQRNKGNFPGRFSGRQFSNSRSEMNVSTLELGDSALYLCASSPGTFQETQYFGPGTRLLVL.

The V call is TRBV12-3 or TRBV12-4, the J call TRBJ2-7; D is possibly TRBD1 (5 bases). CDR3 size: 15 residues. Trimming left V 2 bases short and J 3 bases short, with 14 bases between. CDR3 amino acids: CASSLSSRVGYEQYF. The CDR3 DNA sequence: TGTGCCAGCAGTTTATCAAGCAGGGTCGGCTACGAGCAGTACTTC.

This clonotype showed up just a few times. J is TRBJ2-1 and V is TRBV9; weak D call: TRBD1 (6 bases). This CDR3 region has 15 residues. CDR1 is SGDLS and CDR2 is YYNGEE in the germline V gene. V was shortened by 3 bases and J by 0 bases, with 10 bases between the two germline ends. CDR3 residues: CASSAQGSSYNEQFF. In nucleotides, the CDR3 is TGTGCCAGCAGCGCCCAGGGGAGCTCCTACAATGAGCAGTTCTTC.

This clonotype occurred once. The rearrangement joins TRBV3-1 to TRBJ2-7; D is ambiguous. The V gene lost 1 base and the J gene lost 7 bases, with 2 bases spanning the gap. The CDR3 totals 10 residues. Germline V gene lookup returns CDR1 LGHDT and CDR2 YNNKEL (reference sequence). CDR3 DNA sequence: TGTGCCAGCAGCCAAGTTGAGCAGTACTTC. Protein: CASSQVEQYF.

CDR3 in DNA: TGTGCCAGCAGAAGAGCGGGAGGCCGCGATACGCAGTATTTT. Translated, it gives CASRRAGGRDTQYF. The gene calls are TRBV6-1 and TRBJ2-3; 9 bases match TRBD2. The V and J ends lost 6 bases and 6 bases, in that order; junction bases with no gene match: 7. From germline, CDR1 is MNHNS and CDR2 SASEGT. This CDR3 is built from 14 residues.

This clonotype has a count of ten or more. V gene TRBV6-6 combines with J gene TRBJ2-1, with unresolved D. Between the trimmed V and J ends, which lost 6 bases and 3 bases, there was a span of 6 bases. Germline assignment: CDR1 MNHNY and CDR2 SVGAGI (reference sequence). CDR3 length equals 12 residues. CDR3 sequence: CASSYDYNEQFF. CDR3 nucleotide sequence: TGTGCCAGCAGCTACGACTACAATGAGCAGTTCTTC.

The gene calls are TRBV4-3 and TRBJ2-3, with 7 bases identical to TRBD1. The CDR3 is 17 amino acids. Germline assignment: CDR1 LGHNA and CDR2 YSLEER. The V and J ends lost 1 base and 0 bases, in that order; junction bases with no gene match: 7. CDR3 region: CASSQAPAGGSTDTQYF. The CDR3 nucleotides read TGCGCCAGCAGCCAAGCGCCCGCAGGGGGAAGCACAGATACGCAGTATTTT.

The J gene is TRBJ2-2, the V gene TRBV18; a weak D match, TRBD2 (6 bases). There are 14 residues in the CDR3. Trimming left V 3 bases short and J 5 bases short, with 10 bases between. Per the germline V gene, CDR1 is KGHSH and CDR2 is LQKENI. The DNA of the CDR3 is TGTGCCAGCTCACCCCGCCTAGCGACCGGGGAGCTGTTTTTT. Protein: CASSPRLATGELFF.

This clonotype was recorded many times. The V gene is TRBV7-2, the J gene TRBJ2-5, with D perhaps given as TRBD1 or TRBD2 (5 bases each). V lost 2 bases to trimming and J lost 2 bases, with 15 bases between them. CDR1 and CDR2 from the germline V gene are SGHTA and FQGNSA. This CDR3 has 16 amino acids. CDR3 sequence: CASSLSYAGGQETQYF. The CDR3 nucleotides read TGTGCCAGCAGCTTATCCTACGCTGGGGGTCAAGAGACCCAGTACTTC.